This passage covers 24 T cell receptor beta chains from one sample sequenced in a study of cytomegalovirus exposure and HLA in healthy donors. The PCR contained 60 Vbeta and 13 Jbeta primers. Generated by immunoSEQ multiplex PCR, the TCRdb table keeps only in-frame clones and is missing some. The repertoire consists of under 200,000 clones, with under 70% occurring once and the leading ten covering 2.8%. Input material: PBMCs. Source of these receptors: a woman between 40 and 50 years old in good health and CMV-seropositive.

The V call is TRBV5-6, the J call TRBJ2-7; TRBD1 might be the D (5 bases). This CDR3 comprises 14 residues. Germline CDR1 reads SGHDT; CDR2 reads YYEEEE. V was pared by 5 bases and J by 3 bases, with 15 bases between. The CDR3 region is CASSQAVQGYEQYF. The CDR3, as DNA: TGTGCCAGCAGTCAGGCGGTGCAGGGCTACGAGCAGTACTTC.

This clone was seen a single time. The V gene is TRBV7-9, the J gene TRBJ2-7, with a possible D match to TRBD2 (6 bases). Germline assignment: CDR1 SEHNR and CDR2 FQNEAQ (reference sequence). CDR3 length: 14 residues. Trimming cost V 5 bases and J 2 bases, with 13 bases left between them. CDR3 sequence (DNA): TGTGCCAGCAGCCCTCCCGGGGGAACCTACGAGCAGTACTTC. Translating gives CASSPPGGTYEQYF.

The chain recombines TRBV18 with TRBJ2-3; 10 bases align to TRBD2. The CDR3 spans 16 residues. V gave up 3 bases and J gave up 6 bases; unmatched junction bases: 9. CDR1 is KGHSH and CDR2 is LQKENI in the germline V gene. CDR3 nucleotide sequence: TGTGCCAGCTCACCTAAGCGGGAGGGCAGTTCGGATACGCAGTATTTT. It codes for CASSPKREGSSDTQYF.

The chain couples TRBV19 to TRBJ2-4, with D tentatively TRBD2 (6 bases). Deletions cut 5 bases from V and 4 bases from J, with 9 bases between. CDR3 size: 13 residues. Germline loops: CDR1 LNHDA, CDR2 SQIVND (reference sequence). The CDR3 reads CASSRSGKNIQYF. CDR3 coding DNA: TGTGCCAGTAGTCGGAGCGGGAAAAACATTCAGTACTTC.

This chain joins TRBV6-1 and TRBJ2-7, with a weak D call TRBD2 (6 bases). Trimming removed 3 bases at V and 3 bases at J, with 15 bases between. The CDR3 totals 15 residues. Germline CDR1 is MNHNS and CDR2 is SASEGT. Here the CDR3 DNA reads TGTGCCAGCAGTGATCGGGCGGGGTCTCGCTACGAGCAGTACTTC. As protein: CASSDRAGSRYEQYF.

V and J are TRBV18 and TRBJ2-2, with TRBD2 matching over 11 bases. Germline CDR1 reads KGHSH; CDR2 reads LQKENI. The CDR3 spans 14 residues. With V trimmed by 8 bases and J by 5 bases, 4 bases remained unmatched. The chain's CDR3 is CASTGTSGTGELFF. Written as DNA, the CDR3 is TGTGCCAGCACCGGGACTAGCGGTACCGGGGAGCTGTTTTTT. The complete variable domain, with remaining parts taken from reference TRBV18 and TRBJ2-2, reads NAGVMQNPRHLVRRRGQEARLRCSPMKGHSHVYWYRQLPEEGLKFMVYLQKENIIDESGMPKERFSAEFPKEGPSILRIQQVVRGDSAAYFCASTGTSGTGELFFGEGSRLTVL.

The V and J genes are TRBV6-5 and TRBJ1-5; no clear D. CDR1 and CDR2 from the germline V gene are MNHEY and SVGAGI. This CDR3 is 14 amino acids long. Trimming took 6 bases from V and 0 from J, leaving 9 bases between them. The CDR3 here is CASSPGDSNQPQHF. CDR3 nucleotide sequence: TGTGCCAGCAGCCCGGGAGATAGCAATCAGCCCCAGCATTTT.

This clone appeared a few times. The rearrangement links TRBV5-1 to TRBJ1-3, with a possible D match to TRBD1 (6 bases). Germline V CDR1 and CDR2: SGHRS, YFSETQ. CDR3 length: 13 amino acids. V was cut by 2 bases and J by 11 bases, with 14 bases left in between. CDR3 DNA: TGCGCCAGCAGCTTAGGGGGAGAGGAACCCATATATTTT. As protein: CASSLGGEEPIYF.

J is TRBJ1-2 and V is TRBV5-1, with D unclear. V lost 0 bases, J lost 7 bases, and 10 bases lay in between. This CDR3 region has 13 residues. Per germline, CDR1 SGHRS and CDR2 YFSETQ. The CDR3 loop is CASSLVDGSGYTF. Written as DNA, the CDR3 is TGCGCCAGCAGCTTGGTGGATGGGAGTGGCTACACCTTC.

This clone was counted a few times. The J gene is TRBJ1-5, the V gene TRBV9, with TRBD1 as a possible D gene (6 bases). V lost 1 base and J 5 bases, leaving 13 bases between the germline ends. The CDR3 extends over 15 amino acids. Looked up from germline, CDR1 is SGDLS and CDR2 is YYNGEE. The DNA of the CDR3 is TGTGCCAGCAGCGTAACGGACAGTACCTATCAGCCCCAGCATTTT. This sequence encodes CASSVTDSTYQPQHF. The whole variable domain, remainder taken from reference TRBV9 and TRBJ1-5, is DSGVTQTPKHLITATGQRVTLRCSPRSGDLSVYWYQQSLDQGLQFLIQYYNGEERAKGNILERFSAQQFPDLHSELNLSSLELGDSALYFCASSVTDSTYQPQHFGDGTRLSIL.

The chain joins TRBV28 to TRBJ2-4; 11 bases match TRBD2. Germline CDR1 MDHEN, CDR2 SYDVKM. J gave up 3 bases and V 3 bases, and 4 bases lay outside the gene matches. This CDR3 comprises 16 residues. Written as DNA, the CDR3 is TGTGCCAGCAGTTTGACTAGCGGGAAGGACAAAAACATTCAGTACTTC. This codes for CASSLTSGKDKNIQYF. Drawing the rest from reference TRBV28 and TRBJ2-4, the complete variable domain is DVKVTQSSRYLVKRTGEKVFLECVQDMDHENMFWYRQDPGLGLRLIYFSYDVKMKEKGDIPEGYSVSREKKERFSLILESASTNQTSMYLCASSLTSGKDKNIQYFGAGTRLSVL.

This chain links TRBV4-3 with TRBJ2-2; 11 bases match TRBD2. The CDR3 sequence is 19 residues long. The V gene's germline CDR1 is LGHNA and CDR2 YSLEER. V shed 0 bases and J 6 bases; nucleotides not matched to a gene: 12. CDR3: CASSQDRTSGRAGSGELFF. As DNA, the CDR3 is TGCGCCAGCAGCCAAGATCGAACTAGCGGGAGAGCCGGGTCCGGGGAGCTGTTTTTT.

The J gene is TRBJ2-2, the V gene TRBV2; 8 bases align to TRBD1. J was trimmed by 0 bases and V by 7 bases; bases with no gene match: 13. Germline V CDR1 and CDR2: SNHLY, FYNNEI. The CDR3 totals 18 residues. CDR3: CASMRRDRLHSNTGELFF. DNA for the CDR3: TGTGCCAGCATGCGCCGGGACAGGTTGCACTCGAACACCGGGGAGCTGTTTTTT.

The chain recombines TRBV9 with TRBJ2-3; 8 nucleotides match TRBD2. The germline CDR1 and CDR2 sequences are SGDLS and YYNGEE. The CDR3 runs 15 residues. Trimming took 3 bases from V and 2 from J; bases not matched to a gene: 5. The CDR3 nucleotides read TGTGCCAGCAGCGCCACTAGCGGTTACACAGATACGCAGTATTTT. As protein: CASSATSGYTDTQYF.

This clone was recorded a few times. This sequence joins TRBV6-6 and TRBJ2-3, with 9 positions matching TRBD1. The germline CDR1 and CDR2 sequences are MNHNY and SVGAGI (reference sequence). V gave up 7 bases and J gave up 2 bases; unmatched junction bases: 4. There are 14 residues in the CDR3. The CDR3: CASTDRGFTDTQYF. The CDR3 DNA is TGTGCCAGCACCGACAGGGGGTTCACAGATACGCAGTATTTT.

The rearrangement links TRBV19 to TRBJ2-3; perhaps TRBD1 as D (5 bases). V lost 7 bases, J lost 2 bases, and 16 bases lay in between. Germline CDR1 is LNHDA and CDR2 is SQIVND (reference sequence). The CDR3 spans 15 residues. CDR3 in DNA: TGTGCCAGTATGAGTCTAAGGGGCGCCACAGATACGCAGTATTTT. Its translation is CASMSLRGATDTQYF. The whole variable domain, filled in from reference TRBV19 and TRBJ2-3, reads DGGITQSPKYLFRKEGQNVTLSCEQNLNHDAMYWYRQDPGQGLRLIYYSQIVNDFQKGDIAEGYSVSREKKESFPLTVTSAQKNPTAFYLCASMSLRGATDTQYFGPGTRLTVL.

This chain uses TRBV11-2 with TRBJ1-6; 11 nucleotides line up with TRBD1. The germline V gene encodes CDR1 SGHAT and CDR2 FQNNGV. This CDR3 spans 14 amino acids. The trim removed 5 bases at V and 9 bases at J, leaving 3 bases unmatched. Here the CDR3 reads CASSRTGGGSPLHF. The DNA of the CDR3 is TGTGCCAGCAGCCGGACAGGGGGCGGTTCACCCCTCCACTTT. The complete variable domain, with remaining parts taken from reference TRBV11-2 and TRBJ1-6, reads EAGVAQSPRYKIIEKRQSVAFWCNPISGHATLYWYQQILGQGPKLLIQFQNNGVVDDSQLPKDRFSAERLKGVDSTLKIQPAKLEDSAVYLCASSRTGGGSPLHFGNGTRLTVT.

This clone was recorded once. The chain links TRBV11-2 to TRBJ2-1, with 7 bases matching TRBD1. The CDR3 has 15 residues. The J segment lost 6 bases and the V segment lost 2 bases, leaving 7 bases of the junction unmatched. Germline V lookup: CDR1 SGHAT, CDR2 FQNNGV. The DNA for the CDR3 is TGTGCCAGCAGCTTATTGGGGTACAGGGGCAATGAGCAGTTCTTC. It is translated as CASSLLGYRGNEQFF.

The V and J genes are TRBV28 and TRBJ2-1; 8 bases line up with TRBD2. After removal of 3 bases from V and 14 bases from J, the junction contained 12 bases not matched to a gene. From germline, CDR1 is MDHEN and CDR2 SYDVKM. The CDR3 consists of 14 residues. CDR3 DNA: TGTGCCAGCAGTTTCACTAGCGGAGCCAGGGTGGAGTTCTTC. Translating it yields CASSFTSGARVEFF.

The rearrangement joins TRBV4-1 to TRBJ2-4; maybe TRBD2 (7 bases). V lost 2 bases and J 2 bases, leaving 13 bases between the germline ends. From germline, CDR1 is MGHRA and CDR2 YSYEKL. This CDR3 is 16 amino acids long. CDR3 DNA sequence: TGCGCCAGCAGCCAAAGTGGGGGGGCATCCAAAAACATTCAGTACTTC. Translated, it gives CASSQSGGASKNIQYF.

This clone was counted a single time. This sequence joins TRBV19 and TRBJ2-1; D ambiguous. Germline loops: CDR1 LNHDA, CDR2 SQIVND (reference sequence). V was pared by 0 bases and J by 5 bases, with 5 bases between. CDR3 length: 13 residues. The CDR3 spells CASSIEADNEQFF. CDR3 sequence (DNA): TGTGCCAGTAGTATAGAGGCAGACAATGAGCAGTTCTTC.

The chain has TRBV6-5 and TRBJ1-4, with 8 bases aligning to TRBD1. CDR1 is MNHEY, CDR2 SVGAGI, per germline. Trimming took 7 bases from V and 8 from J; bases not matched to a gene: 9. This CDR3 has 14 amino acids. The CDR3 nucleotides are TGTGCCAGCACGTCTTATGGACAGGGAGAAAAACTGTTTTTT. This encodes CASTSYGQGEKLFF.

As to this clone: Other DNA sequences from this sample encode an identical CDR3 as well. The V call is TRBV7-3, the J call TRBJ1-2, with D tentatively TRBD1 (5 bases). CDR1 is SGHTA and CDR2 is FQGTGA in the germline V gene. The CDR3 runs 13 residues. V lost 2 bases to trimming and J lost 2 bases, with 6 bases between them. The CDR3 sequence: CASSLGGNYGYTF. CDR3 sequence (DNA): TGTGCCAGCAGCTTAGGGGGGAACTATGGCTACACCTTC.

This chain links TRBV6-5 with TRBJ2-7, with TRBD1 matching 10 bases. The CDR3 covers 16 residues. Looked up from germline, CDR1 is MNHEY and CDR2 is SVGAGI. With 2 bases clipped from V and 7 bases from J, the junction kept 11 bases outside the gene matches. The CDR3 bases are TGTGCCAGCAGTTACGGGCACCCGGGACAGGGGTGGGAGCAGTACTTC. Translation gives CASSYGHPGQGWEQYF.